This record looks at one T cell receptor (beta chain) sequence and its context. What it binds is unknown. TCRdb keeps only in-frame clones here, not all; method: immunoSEQ multiplex PCR. The sample consists of some 6,100 clones, roughly 80% of them appearing once. Trimming removed 4 bases at V and 4 bases at J, with 18 bases between. From germline, CDR1 is MNHEY and CDR2 SMNVEV (reference sequence). This CDR3 has 16 amino acids. This sample is part of a study of T cells and Merkel cell carcinoma outcomes. Study-wide points: Merkel cell carcinoma outcomes were reportedly predicted by repertoire and T-cell density.

Sequenced: tumor tissue from Merkel cell carcinoma. The J gene is TRBJ2-3, the V gene TRBV27; D is unclear. This clonotype originated in a human donor with Merkel cell carcinoma. The CDR3 region is CASSSLTTALADTQYF. Written as DNA, the CDR3 is TGTGCCAGCAGTTCCCTCACAACTGCGTTGGCAGATACGCAGTATTTT.